This T cell receptor (delta chain) was identified in a study of human gamma delta and Vdelta1 T cells (dated by TCRdb to between 2017 and 2018). As for the study more broadly: The study examined Delta One T cells, which are Vd1+ gamma-delta T cells, as cytotoxic effectors against acute myeloid leukemia.

Beyond this particular receptor, the publication reports: Delta One T cells were reported as polyclonal and as showing broad cytotoxic targeting of acute myeloid leukemia.

The CDR3 runs 21 residues from the cysteine to the phenylalanine. Only CDR3 DNA is held: 63 bases, read in frame from base 1. CDR1 and CDR2 were assigned from the germline V gene as TSWWSYY and QGS. V loses 2 bases of germline sequence and J loses 0 bases, and the interval between the two ends is 28 bases. With regard to this clone: Its antigen target is currently unknown. No qualities accompany the bases; no much larger clone lies one base away.

Library preparation employed PCR. The sample was run on an Illumina MiSeq. TCRdb called clones from the public reads with CATT, and repeated DNA sequences were later combined into one row. Recorded for this sample are under 7,000 delta-chain clones; 40% to 50% of them occurred a single time. The ten largest make up roughly 9% of the sample. This TCR derives from a human donor in good health. Sequenced: Vdelta1 gamma-delta T cells from blood grown in culture (DOT cells). Read against the paper, the sample's cell subset or site label means: Delta One T cells, in vitro expanded/differentiated Vd1+ gamma-delta T cells. Recombination linked TRDV1 to TRDJ1; the D gene is possibly TRDD2 or TRDD3, each agreeing over 5 bases. The CDR3 here reads CALGERVPDNVLVTYTDKLIF. The sequenced DNA is TGTGCTCTTGGGGAAAGGGTTCCTGATAACGTACTGGTGACGTACACCGATAAACTCATCTTT.